This TCR beta chain was recovered during a study of cytomegalovirus exposure and HLA in healthy donors. Study-wide results and caveats: As was reported, the classifier diagnosed cytomegalovirus status with high specificity and sensitivity. The study flagged about 150 TCR beta chains as cytomegalovirus-associated. TCR beta V- and J-gene trimming was later associated with a missense DCLRE1C variant.

Amplification used 60 Vbeta primers and 13 Jbeta primers. Profiling relied on immunoSEQ multiplex PCR, and the TCRdb table lists in-frame clones only, not all of them. The top ten hold more than 2% of the sample, which has around 130,000 clones, over 70% seen once. A word on this clone: No antigen is known for it.

Donors consisted of healthy bone marrow donors. There are 18 residues in the CDR3. Sample: PBMCs. This TCR came from a woman between 35 and 50 years old in good health and CMV-seropositive. The V call is TRBV1, the J call TRBJ2-3; the D segment call TRBD2 is taken from the table without a DNA check. TRBV1 is designated a pseudogene. DNA of the CDR3: TGCACCAGCAGCCAAGATCACCCCCCGGCGGGACTCACAGATACGCAGTATTTT. This translates into CTSSQDHPPAGLTDTQYF.